These 6 T cell receptor beta chains share one sample of origin, sequenced in a study of CD8+CD57+ T cells in acquired aplastic anemia. Genomic DNA, serving as template, underwent TCR beta VDJ and CDR3 profiling. MiXCR, applied by TCRdb to the reads, yields one record per CDR3 protein. In the table there are about 150,000 distinct CDR3 sequences, 41% of which are singletons. The sequencing sample was made of sorted CD4+, CD8+, or CD8+CD57+ T cells (not recorded which) from PBMCs. The receptors here all came from a human donor in good health, serving as a control.

CDR3 region: CATSRRTGNTEAFF. The CDR3 nucleotides read TGTGCCACCAGCAGGCGGACAGGGAACACTGAAGCTTTCTTT. The chain employs TRBV15 and TRBJ1-1; 7 nucleotides align to TRBD1. The germline V gene has CDR1 LNHNV and CDR2 YYDKDF (reference sequence). The ends lost 3 bases at V and 1 base at J; junction bases unmatched: 2. This CDR3 is built from 14 residues.

This chain joins TRBV5-8 and TRBJ2-5, with TRBD1 as a possible D gene (6 bases). Germline lookup yields CDR1 SGHTS and CDR2 YDEGEE. This CDR3 has 15 amino acids. Trimming removed 1 base from V and 5 bases from J, with 15 bases in between. CDR3 in amino acids: CASSLLRGSRETQYF. CDR3 coding DNA: TGTGCCAGCAGCTTGCTCAGGGGATCTCGGGAGACCCAGTACTTC. Supplemented by reference TRBV5-8 and TRBJ2-5, the full variable domain reads EAGVTQSPTHLIKTRGQQATLRCSPISGHTSVYWYQQALGLGLQFLLWYDEGEERNRGNFPPRFSGRQFPNYSSELNVNALELEDSALYLCASSLLRGSRETQYFGPGTRLLVL.

This clonotype was recorded at least ten times. The chain joins TRBV6-5 to TRBJ2-7; a weak D match, TRBD2 (5 bases). Germline V lookup: CDR1 MNHEY, CDR2 SVGAGI. The CDR3 totals 14 residues. V was clipped by 4 bases and J by 0 bases, with 10 bases between them. The CDR3 sequence: CASSSGMSSYEQYF. CDR3 nucleotides: TGTGCCAGCAGTTCCGGGATGAGCTCCTACGAGCAGTACTTC.

There are a few counts of this clonotype. The chain joins TRBV19 to TRBJ1-5; D unresolved. The ends were cut back, 3 bases at V and 2 bases at J, with 11 bases in the middle. The CDR3 is made up of 15 amino acids. Germline V CDR1 and CDR2: LNHDA, SQIVND (reference sequence). CDR3 nucleotides: TGTGCCAGTAGTATGGGCGTTGAGGGCAATCAGCCCCAGCATTTT. As protein: CASSMGVEGNQPQHF. The entire variable domain, with the rest obtained from reference TRBV19 and TRBJ1-5, is as follows: DGGITQSPKYLFRKEGQNVTLSCEQNLNHDAMYWYRQDPGQGLRLIYYSQIVNDFQKGDIAEGYSVSREKKESFPLTVTSAQKNPTAFYLCASSMGVEGNQPQHFGDGTRLSIL.

Of note for this clonotype: A single base separates this from a much larger clone, so it may be a read error. The J gene is TRBJ2-7, the V gene TRBV10-1, with 10 bases aligning to TRBD1. This CDR3 is 15 amino acids long. Per the germline V gene, CDR1 is WNHNN and CDR2 is SYGVQD (reference sequence). The CDR3 DNA reads as TGTGCCAGCAGTGGCCGGGACAGGGGTAGTCACGAGCAGTACTTC. Its translation is CASSGRDRGSHEQYF.

This clonotype was counted a few times. The rearrangement links TRBV6-1 to TRBJ2-5; 10 bases line up with TRBD2. The length of the CDR3 is 17 residues. V was pared by 6 bases and J by 5 bases, with 15 bases of the junction left unmatched. CDR1 is MNHNS and CDR2 is SASEGT in the germline V gene. For the CDR3, the DNA is TGTGCCAGCAGCTCCCTAGGGAGCGGGAGGGCCAGGGAGACCCAGTACTTC. This gives the protein CASSSLGSGRARETQYF.